One sample yielded the 20 T cell receptor beta chains listed below, sequenced in a study of control samples from healthy donors and cancer patients. Clones were sequenced by immunoSEQ multiplex PCR, and TCRdb holds only the in-frame ones, with some missing. The sample lists about 180,000 clones; almost 90% were seen once. The sample was blood. The receptors originated from a woman aged 45-65 years in good health.

The chain has TRBV24-1 and TRBJ1-2; 8 bases line up with TRBD1. Per germline, CDR1 KGHDR and CDR2 SFDVKD. The V and J ends lost 4 bases and 8 bases, in that order; junction bases with no gene match: 8. The CDR3 runs 14 residues. CDR3 nucleotides: TGTGCCACCAGTGACCCATGGACAGGGAAGGGCTACACCTTC. As protein: CATSDPWTGKGYTF.

Turning to this clone: At one end the junction does not follow the germline gene, possibly because of a read error. V is TRBV5-1 and J is TRBJ1-4; 7 nucleotides align to TRBD1. Germline-derived CDR1 and CDR2 are SGHRS and YFSETQ. The CDR3 sequence is 17 residues long. The CDR3 is CASSLQATTGTNEKLFF. In nucleotides, the CDR3 is TGCGCCAGCAGCTTGCAGGCCACGACAGGGACTAACGAAAAACTGTTTTTT. The variable domain in full, completed from reference TRBV5-1 and TRBJ1-4, reads KAGVTQTPRYLIKTRGQQVTLSCSPISGHRSVSWYQQTPGQGLQFLFEYFSETQRNKGNFPGRFSGRQFSNSRSEMNVSTLELGDSALYLCASSLQATTGTNEKLFFGSGTQLSVL.

This chain joins TRBV18 and TRBJ2-5; D may be TRBD2 (5 bases). Trimming pared 2 bases from V and 1 base from J, leaving 8 bases between. The CDR3 contains 14 residues. Germline lookup yields CDR1 KGHSH and CDR2 LQKENI. The CDR3 spells CASSPGLRQETQYF. The CDR3, as DNA: TGTGCCAGCTCACCAGGACTGCGCCAAGAGACCCAGTACTTC. Combining the CDR3 with reference TRBV18 and TRBJ2-5 gives the whole variable domain NAGVMQNPRHLVRRRGQEARLRCSPMKGHSHVYWYRQLPEEGLKFMVYLQKENIIDESGMPKERFSAEFPKEGPSILRIQQVVRGDSAAYFCASSPGLRQETQYFGPGTRLLVL.

V and J are TRBV6-6 and TRBJ2-1, with 13 bases identical to TRBD2. The CDR3 has 15 amino acids. Germline V gives CDR1 MNHNY, CDR2 SVGAGI (reference sequence). V dropped 8 bases and J dropped 4; count of bases not matched to a gene: 5. The CDR3 loop is CASAGLAGKYNEQFF. CDR3 in DNA: TGTGCCAGCGCGGGACTAGCGGGAAAATACAATGAGCAGTTCTTC.

The rearrangement joins TRBV28 to TRBJ1-4; weak D call: TRBD1 (6 bases). The germline V gene encodes CDR1 MDHEN and CDR2 SYDVKM. CDR3 size: 16 residues. The V gene lost 6 bases and the J gene lost 0 bases, with 14 bases spanning the gap. The CDR3 region has the DNA TGTGCCAGCAGCCAAAGGGGGTTGTCAACTAATGAAAAACTGTTTTTT. It codes for CASSQRGLSTNEKLFF.

The J gene is TRBJ2-5, the V gene TRBV28, with 9 bases lining up with TRBD2. Trimming cost V 6 bases and J 4 bases; bases outside gene matches: 6. Germline CDR1 MDHEN, CDR2 SYDVKM. The CDR3 sequence is 14 residues long. The CDR3 region has the DNA TGTGCCAGCAGCCGGGGAGCGGGAGGAGAGACCCAGTACTTC. Its protein is CASSRGAGGETQYF.

This clone was seen once. The chain carries TRBV5-4 and TRBJ1-4; 7 nucleotides align to TRBD1. V shed 4 bases, J shed 3 bases, and the junction held 9 bases outside the gene matches. The length of the CDR3 is 16 residues. Germline-derived CDR1 and CDR2 are SGHNT and YYREEE (reference sequence). The CDR3 DNA follows: TGTGCCAGCAGCACAGAGGGGGCGCGATCTAATGAAAAACTGTTTTTT. This gives the protein CASSTEGARSNEKLFF.

This clone has just one count. The chain uses TRBV7-3 and TRBJ2-3; D unresolved. CDR3 size: 14 residues. The germline V gene has CDR1 SGHTA and CDR2 FQGTGA. V was shortened by 5 bases and J by 3 bases, with 12 bases between the two germline ends. The CDR3 region has the DNA TGTGCCAGCAGCCCCGCGTTTCATACAGATACGCAGTATTTT. Translation gives CASSPAFHTDTQYF.

V usage is TRBV10-3 and J usage is TRBJ2-1, with D possibly matching TRBD2 (7 bases). Trimming pared 0 bases from V and 0 bases from J, leaving 12 bases between. CDR3 size: 17 residues. The germline V gene has CDR1 ENHRY and CDR2 SYGVKD. CDR3 amino acids: CAISESWGGVSYNEQFF. The DNA of the CDR3 is TGTGCCATCAGTGAGTCTTGGGGGGGCGTCTCCTACAATGAGCAGTTCTTC.

The chain combines TRBV19 with TRBJ1-2, with D possibly TRBD1 on 5 matching bases. The CDR3 totals 13 residues. V was shortened by 10 bases and J by 1 base, with 13 bases between the two germline ends. The germline V gene encodes CDR1 LNHDA and CDR2 SQIVND (reference sequence). The DNA for the CDR3 is TGTGCCACCGCAGGGACCCATAACTATGGCTACACCTTC. Residues: CATAGTHNYGYTF.

As to this clone: Other nucleotide sequences from this sample produce the same CDR3. The gene calls are TRBV7-3 and TRBJ1-5, with D tentatively TRBD1 (5 bases). Deletions cut 2 bases from V and 6 bases from J, with 14 bases between. The CDR3 covers 15 residues. Germline V gives CDR1 SGHTA, CDR2 FQGTGA. The CDR3 reads CASSLGGGAGQPQHF. In nucleotides, the CDR3 is TGTGCCAGCAGCTTAGGCGGAGGGGCGGGTCAGCCCCAGCATTTT.

The rearrangement links TRBV9 to TRBJ2-7, with 7 nucleotides matching TRBD1. The germline CDR1 and CDR2 sequences are SGDLS and YYNGEE. The CDR3 extends over 14 amino acids. V shed 4 bases, J shed 9 bases, and the junction held 13 bases outside the gene matches. CDR3 amino acids: CASSIQEIGTAQYF. The CDR3 DNA follows: TGTGCCAGCAGCATACAAGAAATTGGGACAGCGCAGTACTTC.

The V call is TRBV2, the J call TRBJ2-4, with D maybe TRBD1 (5 bases). The CDR3 runs to 21 residues. Trimming took off 0 bases at V and 1 base at J, with 25 bases between the two ends. The germline gives CDR1 SNHLY, CDR2 FYNNEI. CDR3 nucleotide sequence: TGTGCCAGCAGTGAAGCGTCTTCGACCCTGACACTTTACAGGGCCAAAAACATTCAGTACTTC. It yields the protein CASSEASSTLTLYRAKNIQYF.

This clone was picked up one time. The chain couples TRBV5-4 to TRBJ1-4; tentatively, D is TRBD1 (5 bases). Germline values: CDR1 SGHNT, CDR2 YYREEE (reference sequence). V gave up 4 bases and J gave up 5 bases, with 18 bases separating them. CDR3 length: 16 amino acids. The chain's CDR3 is CASSDPRGAGNEKLFF. CDR3 bases: TGTGCCAGCAGCGACCCTAGGGGAGCCGGCAATGAAAAACTGTTTTTT.

The chain employs TRBV27 and TRBJ2-7; D ambiguous. The germline V gene has CDR1 MNHEY and CDR2 SMNVEV (reference sequence). This CDR3 comprises 15 residues. Trimming shortened V by 6 bases and J by 1 base, and 16 bases separated the two germline ends. As DNA, the CDR3 is TGTGCCAGCAGCTTGAGCGAGTCCCGATCCTACGAGCAGTACTTC. Its protein product is CASSLSESRSYEQYF.

This chain uses TRBV6-1 with TRBJ1-5; possible D gene TRBD1, 6 bases. V was pared by 2 bases and J by 8 bases, with 16 bases between. The CDR3 loop spans 15 amino acids. Germline CDR1 and CDR2: MNHNS and SASEGT. CDR3 amino acids: CASSELTGLREPQHF. The DNA for the CDR3 is TGTGCCAGCAGTGAACTGACAGGCCTTAGGGAGCCCCAGCATTTT.

The CDR3 here is CASSELGNTEAFF. CDR3 sequence (DNA): TGTGCCAGCAGCGAACTCGGGAACACTGAAGCTTTCTTT. The chain joins TRBV27 to TRBJ1-1; D is undetermined. V lost 6 bases and J 1 base, leaving 9 bases between the germline ends. The CDR3 loop spans 13 amino acids. Per germline, CDR1 MNHEY and CDR2 SMNVEV (reference sequence).

V gene TRBV29-1 combines with J gene TRBJ1-2; TRBD1 might be the D (5 bases). Germline CDR1 reads SQVTM; CDR2 reads ANQGSEA. V was pared by 6 bases and J by 2 bases, with 16 bases between. There are 14 residues in the CDR3. DNA of the CDR3: TGCAGCGTGACCCCCGGGACTACGAACTATGGCTACACCTTC. Its translation is CSVTPGTTNYGYTF. Combining the CDR3 with reference TRBV29-1 and TRBJ1-2 gives the whole variable domain SAVISQKPSRDICQRGTSLTIQCQVDSQVTMMFWYRQQPGQSLTLIATANQGSEATYESGFVIDKFPISRPNLTFSTLTVSNMSPEDSSIYLCSVTPGTTNYGYTFGSGTRLTVV.

The chain uses TRBV6-5 and TRBJ2-3; D gene ambiguous. The CDR3 contains 16 residues. CDR1 and CDR2 (germline): MNHEY, SVGAGI. Trimming pared 4 bases from V and 0 bases from J, leaving 14 bases between. CDR3 sequence reads: CASSWSGFSSTDTQYF. The CDR3 nucleotides are TGTGCCAGCAGTTGGTCAGGATTCTCTAGCACAGATACGCAGTATTTT.

Turning to this clone: An end of the junction differs from the germline gene, which may be a read error. The chain is built from TRBV5-1 and TRBJ2-5; 9 nucleotides align to TRBD1. CDR3 length: 15 residues. Germline V lookup: CDR1 SGHRS, CDR2 YFSETQ. The CDR3 DNA sequence: TGCGCCGGCAGGCGACAGGGACAGGGACAAGAGACCCAGTACTTC. As protein: CAGRRQGQGQETQYF.